This T cell receptor (beta chain) was captured in a study of blood T cells in healthy people across ages. The study's findings and limits: Diversity figures derived from one million T cells were judged to underestimate the true value.

Alongside a J-beta primer mix, a sample-barcoded 5' primer served in a second PCR lasting about 7 to 12 cycles. MiXCR was run by TCRdb on the 5' RACE reads, yielding one entry per CDR3 protein. This table has 650,000 to 1,000,000 distinct CDR3 sequences, about 34% appearing once. This clonotype showed up just once. The antigen remains unidentified. A junction end diverges from the germline sequence, so it may reflect a read error. This CDR3 comprises 11 residues. The TCR was taken from a man between 18 and 35 years old in good health. The source material was blood. The rearrangement uses TRBV12-3 or TRBV12-4 and TRBJ2-5; TRBD2 is a possible D gene (5 bases). In DNA, the CDR3 is TGTGCCAGCAGTGGGAGAGAGGCCCAGTACTTC. Translating gives CASSGREAQYF.